The source of this T cell receptor beta chain is a study of beta chain features in type 1 diabetes. Study-level results: Patients with type 1 diabetes showed fewer VDJ junction insertions and more deletions. All four CD4+ subsets of Type 1 diabetes patients contained TCRB CDR3s that were moderately but significantly shorter.

This CDR3 is 16 amino acids long. V was cut by 2 bases and J by 0 bases, with 13 bases left in between. The entirety of the isolated RNA underwent reverse transcription, so expressed TCRB transcripts were sequenced. The protocol was immunoSEQ multiplex PCR, while the TCRdb copy is restricted to in-frame clones and leaves out a portion. Altogether about 120,000 clones are present, approximately 15% being singletons, with the ten largest covering around 2.7%. This clone has more than one count but fewer than ten. Its antigen is as yet unknown. The sample taken for sequencing was central memory CD4+ T cells from blood. This sequence originates from a man aged 18 to 29 with type 1 diabetes. This rearrangement joins TRBV23-1 to TRBJ1-2; D gene uncertain. TRBV23-1 falls under the ORF class, with uncertain function. The CDR3: CASSQPGADTNYGYTF. Written as DNA, the CDR3 is TGCGCCAGCAGTCAACCGGGTGCGGATACTAACTATGGCTACACCTTC.